This TCR beta chain was found in a study of beta chain features in type 1 diabetes. Investigators reverse transcribed all isolated RNA, so they sequenced expressed TCRB transcripts. TCRdb's copy holds only in-frame clones and misses some; the assay was immunoSEQ multiplex PCR. The sample has a few hundred thousand clones; 10% to 15% are singletons. Source material: naive CD4+ T cells from blood. The clonotype comes from a man younger than 30 in good health.

CDR3 amino acids: CASSLAGQRLGETQYF. For the CDR3, the DNA is TGTGCCAGCAGCCTCGCGGGACAGAGATTAGGAGAGACCCAGTACTTC. The rearrangement joins TRBV7-2 to TRBJ2-5; TRBD1 is a possible D gene (7 bases). The CDR3 has 16 amino acids. CDR1 SGHTA and CDR2 FQGNSA come from the germline V gene. V was trimmed by 5 bases and J by 4 bases, leaving 20 bases between them.